What follows are 13 T cell receptor beta chains derived from one specimen sequenced in a study of CD8+CD57+ T cells in acquired aplastic anemia. Sequenced patients had shown CD8+CD57+ cell expansion by flow cytometry. Investigators profiled TCR beta VDJ and CDR3 from genomic DNA template. TCRdb processed the reads anew with MiXCR; each CDR3 protein has one entry. This table has about 180,000 distinct CDR3 sequences, 63% appearing once. The sequencing input was sorted CD4+, CD8+, or CD8+CD57+ T cells (not recorded which) from PBMCs. The receptors come from a human donor with aplastic anemia.

The CDR3 is CSARTLAGSSYNEQFF. In DNA, the CDR3 is TGCAGTGCCCGAACTCTAGCGGGTTCCTCCTACAATGAGCAGTTCTTC. The chain employs TRBV20-1 and TRBJ2-1, with 8 bases that match TRBD2. J gave up 0 bases and V 6 bases, and 10 bases lay outside the gene matches. Germline V gene data show CDR1 as DFQATT and CDR2 as SNEGSKA (reference sequence). This CDR3 has 16 residues.

Ten or more counts support this clonotype. The V gene is TRBV15, the J gene TRBJ2-7; the match to TRBD2 covers 7 bases. The germline V gene encodes CDR1 LNHNV and CDR2 YYDKDF (reference sequence). The CDR3 has 14 amino acids. V trimming: 1 base; J trimming: 5 bases; junction bases outside the gene matches: 5. The chain's CDR3 is CATSRAGEGHEQYF. The CDR3 DNA reads as TGTGCCACCAGCAGAGCCGGGGAGGGGCACGAGCAGTACTTC.

J is TRBJ1-6 and V is TRBV10-3; 10 nucleotides align to TRBD1. From germline, CDR1 is ENHRY and CDR2 SYGVKD. The V and J ends lost 4 bases and 9 bases, in that order; junction bases with no gene match: 6. The CDR3 contains 15 residues. This chain's CDR3 is CAISAGTGERSPLHF. CDR3 nucleotide sequence: TGTGCCATCAGTGCTGGGACAGGGGAACGTTCACCCCTCCACTTT.

V usage is TRBV25-1 and J usage is TRBJ1-6; 7 positions match TRBD1. The germline gives CDR1 MGHDK, CDR2 SYGVNS. The CDR3 runs to 16 residues. V trimming: 4 bases; J trimming: 7 bases; junction bases outside the gene matches: 10. CDR3 DNA: TGTGCCAGCAGTGCTGAGGGGGCACCGATAAATTCACCCCTCCACTTT. This sequence encodes CASSAEGAPINSPLHF.

The chain recombines TRBV3-1 with TRBJ2-7; 11 positions match TRBD1. Germline CDR1 and CDR2: LGHDT and YNNKEL (reference sequence). CDR3 length: 13 amino acids. Trimming at V came to 4 bases and at J to 5 bases, leaving 1 base not matched to a gene. Written as DNA, the CDR3 is TGTGCCAGCAGCCGGACAGGGGGCCACGAGCAGTACTTC. Translation gives CASSRTGGHEQYF.

The rearrangement uses TRBV20-1 and TRBJ2-7; the match to TRBD1 covers 10 bases. CDR3 length equals 16 residues. Trimming removed 3 bases from V and 1 base from J; junction bases left unmatched: 9. The germline gives CDR1 DFQATT, CDR2 SNEGSKA (reference sequence). This chain's CDR3 is CSARGLDRGISYEQYF. CDR3 nucleotides: TGCAGTGCTAGGGGATTGGACAGGGGGATTTCCTACGAGCAGTACTTC.

The chain has TRBV20-1 and TRBJ1-1, with D perhaps TRBD1 (6 bases). The CDR3 has 14 residues. CDR1 and CDR2 (germline): DFQATT, SNEGSKA (reference sequence). Between the trimmed V and J ends, which lost 4 bases and 5 bases, there was a span of 17 bases. The CDR3 reads CSATRQVEMTEAFF. In DNA form, the CDR3 reads TGCAGTGCTACCCGACAGGTCGAAATGACTGAAGCTTTCTTT.

The chain links TRBV19 to TRBJ2-5; D possibly corresponds to TRBD1 (7 bases). Per germline, CDR1 LNHDA and CDR2 SQIVND (reference sequence). This CDR3 has 13 amino acids. V lost 8 bases and J lost 3, with 13 bases in between. CDR3 in amino acids: CASAGTAEETQYF. The CDR3 DNA sequence: TGTGCCAGTGCGGGGACAGCTGAAGAGACCCAGTACTTC.

The chain links TRBV24-1 to TRBJ2-7; D call uncertain. The CDR3 is 13 residues long. V lost 1 base and J lost 6, with 9 bases in between. Per the germline V gene, CDR1 is KGHDR and CDR2 is SFDVKD. CDR3 amino acids: CATSDFGRGEQYF. CDR3 nucleotide sequence: TGTGCCACCAGTGATTTCGGGCGAGGCGAGCAGTACTTC.

The rearrangement joins TRBV5-1 to TRBJ1-1, with 8 bases that match TRBD1. Trimming took 4 bases from V and 11 from J; bases not matched to a gene: 13. The CDR3 has 14 amino acids. Germline CDR1 SGHRS, CDR2 YFSETQ. The CDR3 sequence: CASSTRTGQAIAFF. The CDR3 DNA reads as TGCGCCAGCAGCACCAGGACAGGGCAAGCGATTGCTTTCTTT.

CDR3 nucleotide sequence: TGTGCCAGCAGCCAAGATTTGCTAGCGGGGGAGGGAGATACGCAGTATTTT. This codes for CASSQDLLAGEGDTQYF. The chain uses TRBV3-1 and TRBJ2-3; TRBD2 agrees at 10 bases. Germline V gives CDR1 LGHDT, CDR2 YNNKEL (reference sequence). After removal of 0 bases from V and 5 bases from J, the junction contained 8 bases not matched to a gene. The CDR3 contains 17 residues.

J is TRBJ2-7 and V is TRBV7-9, with 9 positions matching TRBD1. V dropped 6 bases and J dropped 5; count of bases not matched to a gene: 8. The CDR3 is made up of 14 amino acids. Germline CDR1 is SEHNR and CDR2 is FQNEAQ (reference sequence). The CDR3 reads CASSVTGGRDEQYF. The CDR3 DNA follows: TGTGCCAGCAGTGTTACAGGGGGCCGAGACGAGCAGTACTTC.

This chain uses TRBV7-8 with TRBJ1-3, with D possibly being TRBD1 (5 bases). The CDR3 sequence is 17 residues long. CDR1 and CDR2 (germline): SGHVS, FQNEAQ. Trimming left V 1 base short and J 8 bases short, with 21 bases between. This CDR3 is CASSLGWGRDYGYTIYF. The CDR3 coding sequence is TGTGCCAGCAGCTTAGGGTGGGGTAGGGACTATGGCTACACCATATATTTT.